A single sample gave rise to the 16 T cell receptor beta chains below, sequenced in a study of identical twins. TCRdb reprocessed the 5' RACE reads via MiXCR and lists one record per CDR3 protein. Of roughly 250,000 distinct CDR3 sequences in the sample, 5.5% to 8% were seen once. Separately, the same data were catalogued under a study of yellow fever vaccine responses in identical twins.

The sample comprised memory (CD45RO+) T cells sorted from blood. These receptors all stem from a young woman in good health.

This clonotype was observed many times. This chain uses TRBV27 with TRBJ1-2; perhaps TRBD1 as D (6 bases). Germline V gives CDR1 MNHEY, CDR2 SMNVEV (reference sequence). The CDR3 consists of 16 residues. Deletions cut 7 bases from V and 2 bases from J, with 20 bases between. CDR3: CASNLGAGEANYGYTF. The CDR3 DNA reads TGTGCCAGCAACCTCGGGGCAGGGGAGGCAAACTATGGCTACACCTTC.

This clonotype was detected only a few times. V gene TRBV5-1 combines with J gene TRBJ2-3, with TRBD2 matching over 10 bases. The CDR3 spans 17 residues. Trimming at V came to 0 bases and at J to 5 bases, leaving 9 bases not matched to a gene. Germline V gene sequence: CDR1 SGHRS, CDR2 YFSETQ. The CDR3 loop reads CASSLAPAGGAGDTQYF. The CDR3 DNA sequence: TGCGCCAGCAGCTTGGCCCCAGCGGGGGGGGCCGGAGATACGCAGTATTTT.

The chain joins TRBV6-1 to TRBJ1-1, with 7 positions matching TRBD1. CDR1 is MNHNS and CDR2 is SASEGT in the germline V gene. Trimming removed 2 bases from V and 11 bases from J; junction bases left unmatched: 5. The CDR3 length is 12 residues. CDR3 nucleotide sequence: TGTGCCAGCAGTGAATCAGGGGGGAGGGCTTTCTTT. Residues: CASSESGGRAFF.

This clonotype has a count of ten or more. The V and J genes are TRBV12-3 or TRBV12-4 and TRBJ2-3; the match to TRBD2 covers 9 bases. V was pared by 0 bases and J by 7 bases, with 11 bases of the junction left unmatched. This CDR3 region has 17 residues. CDR3 protein: CASSLALAGGPPNTQYF. In DNA form, the CDR3 reads TGTGCCAGCAGTTTAGCCTTGGCGGGAGGGCCTCCCAATACGCAGTATTTT.

The chain has TRBV20-1 and TRBJ2-2; TRBD1 is a possible D gene (6 bases). The V gene lost 5 bases and the J gene lost 3 bases, with 13 bases spanning the gap. Germline V gene data show CDR1 as DFQATT and CDR2 as SNEGSKA (reference sequence). The CDR3 runs 14 residues. The CDR3 loop is CSAEQGRYTGELFF. CDR3 sequence (DNA): TGCAGTGCTGAACAGGGTCGATACACCGGGGAGCTGTTTTTT.

This sequence joins TRBV6-1 and TRBJ2-3; D not resolved. Deletions cut 2 bases from V and 6 bases from J, with 15 bases between. The germline V gene has CDR1 MNHNS and CDR2 SASEGT. CDR3 length: 15 residues. The CDR3 sequence is CASSEQEFGRDTQYF. In DNA form, the CDR3 reads TGTGCCAGCAGTGAACAGGAGTTCGGCAGGGATACGCAGTATTTT.

In its sample, this clonotype was seen a few times. The chain joins TRBV6-1 to TRBJ2-2; TRBD2 matches 8 bases. The length of the CDR3 is 15 residues. V was pared by 10 bases and J by 0 bases, with 7 bases of the junction left unmatched. The germline V gene has CDR1 MNHNS and CDR2 SASEGT. CDR3 protein: CAIRRLASNTGELFF. CDR3 DNA: TGTGCCATCCGTAGACTAGCGTCGAACACCGGGGAGCTGTTTTTT.

V gene TRBV6-2 or TRBV6-3 combines with J gene TRBJ1-5; possibly TRBD1 for D (6 bases). Trimming pared 6 bases from V and 0 bases from J, leaving 12 bases between. Germline V gene data show CDR1 as MNHEY and CDR2 as SVGEGT. The CDR3 totals 15 residues. The CDR3 sequence: CASRPTGDSNQPQHF. CDR3 bases: TGTGCCAGCAGGCCGACAGGTGATAGCAATCAGCCCCAGCATTTT.

This clonotype has at least ten counts. The chain carries TRBV12-3 or TRBV12-4 and TRBJ2-5, with a possible D match to TRBD1 (6 bases). CDR3 length equals 13 residues. Trimming stripped 5 bases from V and 11 bases from J, with 18 bases between. CDR3 sequence: CASSNTGSPGQYF. CDR3 nucleotides: TGTGCCAGCAGTAACACAGGGTCCCCAGGGCAGTACTTC.

The chain couples TRBV6-5 to TRBJ1-4; a weak D match, TRBD1 (5 bases). V was pared by 2 bases and J by 8 bases, with 15 bases between. Germline CDR1 and CDR2: MNHEY and SVGAGI. The CDR3 covers 15 residues. CDR3: CASSYLRQGREKLFF. In DNA form, the CDR3 reads TGTGCCAGCAGTTACCTTAGGCAGGGACGCGAAAAACTGTTTTTT.

This clonotype showed up just a few times. The chain employs TRBV6-5 and TRBJ1-1; tentative D call: TRBD1 (5 bases). The germline gives CDR1 MNHEY, CDR2 SVGAGI. The V end was cut by 1 base, the J end by 7 bases, with 13 bases between. CDR3 length: 14 amino acids. In DNA form, the CDR3 reads TGTGCCAGCAGTTACTACTCGGTAAGGGGTGAAGCTTTCTTT. This gives the protein CASSYYSVRGEAFF.

The chain recombines TRBV6-2 or TRBV6-3 with TRBJ2-7; 7 bases are shared with TRBD2. The CDR3 extends over 14 amino acids. Germline CDR1 is MNHEY and CDR2 is SVGEGT. The J segment lost 4 bases and the V segment lost 5 bases, leaving 8 bases of the junction unmatched. The DNA for the CDR3 is TGTGCCAGCAGTAAACGGCCAGCGGGGTACGAGCAGTACGTC. Amino acid sequence: CASSKRPAGYEQYV.

The V call is TRBV6-5, the J call TRBJ1-1, with no clear D. CDR1 is MNHEY, CDR2 SVGAGI, per germline. This CDR3 has 15 residues. The V end was cut by 0 bases, the J end by 3 bases, with 11 bases between. CDR3 sequence reads: CASSYSVRMDTEAFF. CDR3 in DNA: TGTGCCAGCAGTTACTCGGTCAGGATGGACACTGAAGCTTTCTTT.

This clonotype was seen a handful of times. V and J are TRBV7-9 and TRBJ1-1; D may be TRBD1 (5 bases). The germline CDR1 and CDR2 sequences are SEHNR and FQNEAQ (reference sequence). The CDR3 is 15 residues long. V shed 5 bases and J shed 1 base, with 14 bases lying between them. In DNA, the CDR3 is TGTGCCAGCAGCCCCCCCGGGGGAGGGAACACTGAAGCTTTCTTT. Encoded protein: CASSPPGGGNTEAFF.

This clonotype was counted ten times or more. The genes are TRBV7-8 and TRBJ2-3; the D is unclear. Germline CDR1 is SGHVS and CDR2 is FQNEAQ. The V end was cut by 3 bases, the J end by 1 base, with 11 bases between. The CDR3 consists of 15 residues. The CDR3 region is CASSFIVAGTDTQYF. Written as DNA, the CDR3 is TGTGCCAGCAGCTTCATAGTCGCCGGCACAGATACGCAGTATTTT. The full variable domain, rest sourced from reference TRBV7-8 and TRBJ2-3, is GAGVSQSPRYKVAKRGQDVALRCDPISGHVSLFWYQQALGQGPEFLTYFQNEAQLDKSGLPSDRFFAERPEGSVSTLKIQRTQQEDSAVYLCASSFIVAGTDTQYFGPGTRLTVL.

This clonotype was seen many times. The genes are TRBV7-8 and TRBJ2-1; the match to TRBD2 covers 14 bases. Germline lookup yields CDR1 SGHVS and CDR2 FQNEAQ. The V gene end was trimmed by 5 bases and the J gene end by 0 bases; junction bases not matched to a gene: 9. This CDR3 has 19 amino acids. DNA for the CDR3: TGTGCCAGCAGCCCACAGACTAGCGGGAGGGATAGCTCCTACAATGAGCAGTTCTTC. Protein product: CASSPQTSGRDSSYNEQFF.